A single sample is the source of the 30 T cell receptor beta chains below, sequenced in a study of PD-1 blockade in classical Hodgkin lymphoma. Time point specified: cycle 4 day 1 (C4D1), after around six weeks of nivolumab. Relapse after autologous stem cell transplantation occurred in every patient, and brentuximab vedotin exposure varied. Sequenced by immunoSEQ multiplex PCR; TCRdb stores in-frame clones only, minus some. The sample lists around 30,000 clones, 80% occurring once. Specimen: peripheral blood mononuclear cells (PBMCs), collected before the fourth cycle of nivolumab. The receptors come from a human donor with classical Hodgkin lymphoma.

This clone has just a few counts. The chain recombines TRBV25-1 with TRBJ2-5, with a tentative D call TRBD1 (5 bases). The CDR3 is made up of 12 amino acids. Looked up from germline, CDR1 is MGHDK and CDR2 is SYGVNS. The V and J ends lost 10 bases and 2 bases respectively, with 11 bases between them. CDR3 loop: CATQGYQETQYF. In nucleotides, the CDR3 is TGTGCCACTCAGGGATATCAAGAGACCCAGTACTTC.

The chain employs TRBV10-3 and TRBJ1-1, with D tentatively TRBD1 (5 bases). Germline V CDR1 and CDR2: ENHRY, SYGVKD. V shed 3 bases and J shed 2 bases, with 10 bases lying between them. This CDR3 has 14 amino acids. The CDR3: CAISESGYNTEAFF. The DNA of the CDR3 is TGTGCCATCAGTGAATCAGGGTACAACACTGAAGCTTTCTTT.

This chain connects TRBV6-1 to TRBJ2-2; D perhaps matches TRBD2 (5 bases). The CDR3 sequence is 13 residues long. Trimming removed 7 bases from V and 5 bases from J, with 11 bases in between. Germline V gives CDR1 MNHNS, CDR2 SASEGT. The CDR3 protein is CASTLEATGELFF. CDR3 in DNA: TGTGCCAGCACCCTGGAGGCAACCGGGGAGCTGTTTTTT.

This clone has a handful of counts. The chain uses TRBV6-1 and TRBJ2-7; TRBD1 matches at 12 bases. The germline V gene encodes CDR1 MNHNS and CDR2 SASEGT. The CDR3 extends over 16 amino acids. The junction had 8 bases not matched to a gene; V was cut back by 4 bases and J by 4 bases. The CDR3 sequence: CASSALPGQGAYEQYF. CDR3 DNA: TGTGCCAGCAGTGCCTTACCGGGACAGGGGGCGTACGAGCAGTACTTC.

This clone occurred a few times. The chain links TRBV9 to TRBJ2-2; 10 bases line up with TRBD2. Germline CDR1 reads SGDLS; CDR2 reads YYNGEE. The CDR3 loop spans 17 amino acids. J was trimmed by 1 base and V by 1 base; bases with no gene match: 4. CDR3 coding DNA: TGTGCCAGCAGCGTAAGGCCTAGCGGGAGGAACACCGGGGAGCTGTTTTTT. It encodes CASSVRPSGRNTGELFF. The full variable domain, rest sourced from reference TRBV9 and TRBJ2-2, is DSGVTQTPKHLITATGQRVTLRCSPRSGDLSVYWYQQSLDQGLQFLIQYYNGEERAKGNILERFSAQQFPDLHSELNLSSLELGDSALYFCASSVRPSGRNTGELFFGEGSRLTVL.

V and J are TRBV18 and TRBJ2-7, with 12 bases aligning to TRBD2. Germline V CDR1 and CDR2: KGHSH, LQKENI. V lost 4 bases, J lost 7 bases, and 5 bases stayed unmatched. The CDR3 spans 14 residues. CDR3 amino acids: CASSRLAGASEQYF. CDR3 bases: TGTGCCAGCTCACGACTAGCGGGAGCGAGTGAGCAGTACTTC.

V gene TRBV6-4 combines with J gene TRBJ1-2; 10 nucleotides agree with TRBD1. CDR1 MRHNA and CDR2 SNTAGT come from the germline V gene. With V trimmed by 6 bases and J by 8 bases, 6 bases remained unmatched. CDR3 length: 13 residues. Here the CDR3 reads CASSAGTGDGYTF. Here the CDR3 DNA reads TGTGCCAGCAGCGCCGGGACAGGGGACGGCTACACCTTC.

The rearrangement uses TRBV7-3 and TRBJ1-1, with D possibly matching TRBD1 (5 bases). The CDR3 runs to 13 residues. Deletions cut 1 base from V and 7 bases from J, with 10 bases between. Germline CDR1 reads SGHTA; CDR2 reads FQGTGA. CDR3: CASSLSGGREAFF. CDR3 nucleotides: TGTGCCAGCAGCTTAAGCGGGGGACGTGAAGCTTTCTTT.

This chain uses TRBV7-4 with TRBJ2-6, with D tentatively TRBD2 (6 bases). The germline V gene has CDR1 SGHVT and CDR2 SQSDAQ. The CDR3 extends over 18 amino acids. V was cut by 2 bases and J by 0 bases, with 14 bases left in between. CDR3 DNA sequence: TGTGCCAGCAGCTTACGGTGGCGGGGAAGCTCTGGGGCCAACGTCCTGACTTTC. This encodes CASSLRWRGSSGANVLTF.

V usage is TRBV28 and J usage is TRBJ1-1; D is uncertain. Germline CDR1 MDHEN, CDR2 SYDVKM. The V gene lost 3 bases and the J gene lost 11 bases, with 22 bases spanning the gap. The CDR3 runs to 15 residues. CDR3 nucleotide sequence: TGTGCCAGCAGTTTCACAACCTACGGCGGAGTGGGCGCTTTCTTT. Protein sequence: CASSFTTYGGVGAFF. Drawing the rest from reference TRBV28 and TRBJ1-1, the complete variable domain is DVKVTQSSRYLVKRTGEKVFLECVQDMDHENMFWYRQDPGLGLRLIYFSYDVKMKEKGDIPEGYSVSREKKERFSLILESASTNQTSMYLCASSFTTYGGVGAFFGQGTRLTVV.

The rearrangement uses TRBV7-2 and TRBJ2-7; 9 bases are a match to TRBD1. The CDR3 consists of 17 residues. With 2 bases clipped from V and 0 bases from J, the junction kept 8 bases outside the gene matches. Germline CDR1 reads SGHTA; CDR2 reads FQGNSA. CDR3 nucleotide sequence: TGTGCCAGCAGCTTATCTGCCGGGACAGGGAGCTCCTACGAGCAGTACTTC. Its protein product is CASSLSAGTGSSYEQYF.

This chain links TRBV19 with TRBJ2-3, with D possibly matching TRBD1 (6 bases). The CDR3 consists of 12 residues. Deletions cut 2 bases from V and 8 bases from J, with 8 bases between. In germline, CDR1 is LNHDA, CDR2 SQIVND (reference sequence). The CDR3 spells CASSIIGGTQYF. The CDR3 DNA is TGTGCCAGTAGTATAATAGGGGGTACGCAGTATTTT.

This chain connects TRBV10-3 to TRBJ2-3; 11 bases align to TRBD2. Per the germline V gene, CDR1 is ENHRY and CDR2 is SYGVKD. Losses at the gene ends were 10 bases for V and 1 base for J; bases not matched to a gene: 7. The CDR3 is 15 amino acids. CDR3: CATISGRDGTDTQYF. DNA for the CDR3: TGTGCCACCATTAGCGGGAGGGATGGCACAGATACGCAGTATTTT.

This chain uses TRBV5-8 with TRBJ2-5, with D possibly TRBD2 on 6 matching bases. V was shortened by 3 bases and J by 3 bases, with 6 bases between the two germline ends. The CDR3 is 12 residues long. Germline V gene lookup returns CDR1 SGHTS and CDR2 YDEGEE. As DNA, the CDR3 is TGTGCCAGCAGCTGGGGGGAAGAGACCCAGTACTTC. This codes for CASSWGEETQYF.

This clone has a single count. The chain combines TRBV7-3 with TRBJ2-7; D is undetermined. Between the trimmed V and J ends, which lost 5 bases and 3 bases, there was a span of 2 bases. The CDR3 runs to 10 residues. Germline V gene data show CDR1 as SGHTA and CDR2 as FQGTGA. CDR3 region: CASSNYEQYF. For the CDR3, the DNA is TGTGCCAGCAGCAACTACGAGCAGTACTTC.

The V and J genes are TRBV19 and TRBJ2-7; 10 positions match TRBD2. V lost 3 bases to trimming and J lost 7 bases; unmatched junction nucleotides: 6. Germline CDR1 LNHDA, CDR2 SQIVND (reference sequence). CDR3 length: 14 amino acids. The CDR3 spells CASSILAGVKEQYF. CDR3 coding DNA: TGTGCCAGTAGTATTCTAGCGGGAGTTAAGGAGCAGTACTTC.

This chain links TRBV6-1 with TRBJ2-3; D assignment may be TRBD1 or TRBD2 (6 bases each). The V end lost 6 bases, the J end lost 2 bases, and 12 bases lay between the germline ends. CDR3 length: 14 amino acids. Germline values: CDR1 MNHNS, CDR2 SASEGT. CDR3 region: CASREGHPTDTQYF. In nucleotides, the CDR3 is TGTGCCAGCAGGGAGGGACATCCCACAGATACGCAGTATTTT.

As to this clone: Compared with germline, one end of the junction differs, possibly owing to a read error. The V and J genes are TRBV7-7 and TRBJ2-1; D remains unclear. The germline V gene has CDR1 SSHAT and CDR2 FNYEAQ (reference sequence). The CDR3 totals 15 residues. The CDR3 nucleotides read TGTGCTAGCAGCTTCTCCCTAGTTGGGAACAATGAGCAGTTCTTC. Residues: CASSFSLVGNNEQFF.

This chain uses TRBV6-1 with TRBJ2-3; 9 positions agree with TRBD1. CDR1 MNHNS and CDR2 SASEGT come from the germline V gene. This CDR3 region has 17 residues. V lost 6 bases to trimming and J lost 2 bases; unmatched junction nucleotides: 12. In DNA, the CDR3 is TGTGCCAGCAGCGAATATTACGGGACAGGGATCACAGATACGCAGTATTTT. Its protein product is CASSEYYGTGITDTQYF.

The rearrangement links TRBV18 to TRBJ2-5, with D tentatively TRBD2 (6 bases). CDR3 length equals 14 residues. From germline, CDR1 is KGHSH and CDR2 LQKENI. The ends were cut back, 4 bases at V and 5 bases at J, with 14 bases in the middle. In DNA, the CDR3 is TGTGCCAGCTCACGGGACGGGCGGGACGAGACCCAGTACTTC. Its translation is CASSRDGRDETQYF.

The chain links TRBV6-6 to TRBJ2-7; weak D call: TRBD2 (5 bases). Germline loops: CDR1 MNHNY, CDR2 SVGAGI (reference sequence). CDR3 size: 15 residues. Trimming removed 2 bases at V and 6 bases at J, with 17 bases between. CDR3 in amino acids: CASSYLLGEASEQYF. In DNA, the CDR3 is TGTGCCAGCAGTTACCTCTTGGGAGAAGCCTCCGAGCAGTACTTC.

The rearrangement uses TRBV5-1 and TRBJ2-5; 13 nucleotides line up with TRBD2. Germline values: CDR1 SGHRS, CDR2 YFSETQ. V gave up 4 bases and J gave up 2 bases; unmatched junction bases: 5. The CDR3 extends over 16 amino acids. CDR3 residues: CASSPGLAGYQETQYF. The CDR3 DNA follows: TGCGCCAGCAGCCCGGGACTAGCGGGATATCAAGAGACCCAGTACTTC.

This clone was seen a few times. The genes are TRBV6-6 and TRBJ2-5, with 7 bases aligning to TRBD2. The V gene's germline CDR1 is MNHNY and CDR2 SVGAGI (reference sequence). The length of the CDR3 is 13 residues. Trimming at V came to 4 bases and at J to 4 bases, leaving 3 bases not matched to a gene. The CDR3 DNA reads TGTGCCAGCAGTTCCGGCGGGGGAGAGACCCAGTACTTC. Translated: CASSSGGGETQYF.

The CDR3 DNA follows: TGTGCCAGCCCTCATCTAAGGGGCGACTATGGCTACACCTTC. This codes for CASPHLRGDYGYTF. The chain carries TRBV21-1 and TRBJ1-2; the table's TRBD1 call for D was not verified on the DNA. TRBV21-1 is assigned pseudogene status. The CDR3 consists of 14 residues.

This clone was detected a few times. This chain joins TRBV27 and TRBJ2-2, with D possibly being TRBD2 (5 bases). The CDR3 has 13 residues. V was pared by 4 bases and J by 3 bases, with 6 bases between. CDR1 is MNHEY, CDR2 SMNVEV, per germline (reference sequence). In nucleotides, the CDR3 is TGTGCCAGCAGTTCGGGATACACCGGGGAGCTGTTTTTT. Amino acid sequence: CASSSGYTGELFF.

This chain links TRBV28 with TRBJ2-7; 9 bases match TRBD1. V shed 5 bases, J shed 6 bases, and the junction held 2 bases outside the gene matches. The CDR3 totals 12 residues. Looked up from germline, CDR1 is MDHEN and CDR2 is SYDVKM. The CDR3 region has the DNA TGTGCCAGCAGTCCGGACAGGGGCGAGCAGTACTTC. Translating it yields CASSPDRGEQYF.

V gene TRBV5-1 combines with J gene TRBJ1-6, with unresolved D. The CDR3 has 14 amino acids. The germline V gene encodes CDR1 SGHRS and CDR2 YFSETQ. Trimming pared 5 bases from V and 6 bases from J, leaving 12 bases between. The CDR3: CASSLTGPNSPLHF. The CDR3 DNA reads as TGCGCCAGCAGTTTGACTGGGCCTAATTCACCCCTCCACTTT.

The J gene is TRBJ2-2, the V gene TRBV18; D tentatively fits TRBD1 or TRBD2 (5 bases each). Germline V gene data show CDR1 as KGHSH and CDR2 as LQKENI. The CDR3 sequence is 16 residues long. V shed 6 bases and J shed 0 bases, with 14 bases lying between them. This CDR3 is CASSLLGDTNTGELFF. The CDR3 bases are TGTGCCAGCTCCCTCCTGGGGGATACGAACACCGGGGAGCTGTTTTTT.

V and J are TRBV7-2 and TRBJ1-3, with unresolved D. Deletions cut 1 base from V and 2 bases from J, with 12 bases between. CDR3 length: 16 amino acids. Germline V gene data show CDR1 as SGHTA and CDR2 as FQGNSA. The CDR3 loop is CASSLGPGLAGNTIYF. In DNA form, the CDR3 reads TGTGCCAGCAGCTTAGGCCCCGGCCTCGCTGGAAACACCATATATTTT.

J is TRBJ2-3 and V is TRBV7-9; 10 positions agree with TRBD2. The V segment lost 0 bases and the J segment 2 bases; nucleotides outside the gene matches: 5. This CDR3 contains 17 residues. Germline CDR1 reads SEHNR; CDR2 reads FQNEAQ (reference sequence). Here the CDR3 DNA reads TGTGCCAGCAGCTTAGCGAATCTAGCGGGAGTCACAGATACGCAGTATTTT. Translated: CASSLANLAGVTDTQYF.